A selection of T cell receptor beta chains follows, all from one sample in a study of cytomegalovirus exposure and HLA in healthy donors. TCRdb's copy holds only in-frame clones and misses some; the assay was immunoSEQ multiplex PCR. The sample contains under 200,000 clones, 65% to 90% of which appear only once. Sequences were obtained from PBMCs. All receptors derive from a woman aged 18-29 years in good health and CMV-seronegative. CDR3s include the opening cysteine and the closing phenylalanine or tryptophan. The order of the fields is J gene, D gene, V gene, clone size, CDR3 DNA, CDR3 protein. The D gene is left open where the match is weak. The size of a clone is reported for some rows only, either as once, few or many, or as a class for expanded clones.

J: TRBJ2-7
D: TRBD2
V: TRBV5-1
size: -
DNA: TGCGCCAGCAGCTTGGAGAGACTAGCGGGCTACGAGCAGTACTTC
CDR3: CASSLERLAGYEQYF

J: TRBJ1-1
D: -
V: TRBV10-3
size: few
DNA: TGTGCCATCAGTGATACGCGTGAAGCTTTCTTT
CDR3: CAISDTREAFF

J: TRBJ1-3
D: -
V: TRBV30
size: -
DNA: TGTGCCTGGAGTGTACAACAGGGAAGAAACACCATATATTTT
CDR3: CAWSVQQGRNTIYF

J: TRBJ1-1
D: TRBD1
V: TRBV4-2
size: -
DNA: TGTGCCAGCAGCCAAGAGGACAGGGGTTGGGATAGGGTGAACACTGAAGCTTTCTTT
CDR3: CASSQEDRGWDRVNTEAFF

J: TRBJ1-1
D: TRBD1
V: TRBV4-1
size: -
DNA: TGCGCCAGCAGTCGTACAGGGGGCGCAGAAACTGAAGCTTTCTTT
CDR3: CASSRTGGAETEAFF

J: TRBJ2-7
D: -
V: TRBV7-9
size: -
DNA: TGTGCCAGCAGCCCCCTAGGGGGGGGCGCCTACGAGCAGTACTTC
CDR3: CASSPLGGGAYEQYF

J: TRBJ2-1
D: -
V: TRBV18
size: -
DNA: TGTGCCAGCTCACCACCGATCGAGGTCCCTTCCTACAATGAGCAGTTCTTC
CDR3: CASSPPIEVPSYNEQFF

J: TRBJ2-1
D: TRBD2
V: TRBV18
size: once
DNA: TGTGCCAGCTCACCATTCTCTAGCGGTAGCAATGAGCAGTTCTTC
CDR3: CASSPFSSGSNEQFF

J: TRBJ1-1
D: -
V: TRBV27
size: -
DNA: TGTGCCAGCAAAGCACCCGTGAACACTGAAGCTTTCTTT
CDR3: CASKAPVNTEAFF

J: TRBJ1-1
D: -
V: TRBV5-6
size: -
DNA: TGTGCCAGCCGCTTGGGGAGCACTGAAGCTTTCTTT
CDR3: CASRLGSTEAFF

J: TRBJ1-6
D: TRBD1
V: TRBV5-1
size: few
DNA: TGCGCCAGCAGCTTTTATACAGGGGAGAATCATTCACCCCTCCACTTT
CDR3: CASSFYTGENHSPLHF

J: TRBJ2-1
D: -
V: TRBV27
size: -
DNA: TGTGCCAGCAGTTTAAACAGGATACAAAGCAATGAGCAGTTCTTC
CDR3: CASSLNRIQSNEQFF

J: TRBJ1-3
D: TRBD1
V: TRBV4-1
size: -
DNA: TGCGCCAGCAGCCAATATCCGGGACAGAAGTCCGAAAACACCATATATTTT
CDR3: CASSQYPGQKSENTIYF

J: TRBJ2-1
D: TRBD1
V: TRBV18
size: once
DNA: TGTGCCAGCTCACCCATGATCGGGACAGGGGACAATGAGCAGTTCTTC
CDR3: CASSPMIGTGDNEQFF

J: TRBJ1-1
D: -
V: TRBV30
size: once
DNA: TGTGCCTGGAGTCCTCATATAACTGCTAGGAACACTGAAGCTTTCTTT
CDR3: CAWSPHITARNTEAFF

J: TRBJ1-1
D: TRBD1
V: TRBV5-1
size: -
DNA: TGCGCCAGCAGCGAGGGACAGGTGACGAACACTGAAGCTTTCTTT
CDR3: CASSEGQVTNTEAFF

J: TRBJ1-5
D: TRBD1
V: TRBV19
size: -
DNA: TGTGCCAGCCATCCGGGACAGGGACTCAATCAGCCCCAGCATTTT
CDR3: CASHPGQGLNQPQHF

J: TRBJ2-7
D: TRBD1
V: TRBV4-3
size: -
DNA: TGCGCCAGCAGCCAACGGACAGGGGGTAAAAGCTACGAGCAGTACTTC
CDR3: CASSQRTGGKSYEQYF

J: TRBJ2-5
D: TRBD2
V: TRBV5-1
size: -
DNA: TGCGCCAGCAGCTTGGCCGCTAGCGGGGAAGAGACCCAGTACTTC
CDR3: CASSLAASGEETQYF

J: TRBJ2-3
D: TRBD2
V: TRBV7-2
size: -
DNA: TGTGCCAGCAGCTTTTTAGCGGGAGTGAGCACAGATACGCAGTATTTT
CDR3: CASSFLAGVSTDTQYF

J: TRBJ1-4
D: TRBD1
V: TRBV19
size: -
DNA: TGTGCCAGTAGTATCTGGACAGGCGAATCTAATGAAAAACTGTTTTTT
CDR3: CASSIWTGESNEKLFF

J: TRBJ2-2
D: TRBD2
V: TRBV4-3
size: -
DNA: TGCGCCAGCAGCCAAATTTTAGCGGGAGCCGGGGAGCTGTTTTTT
CDR3: CASSQILAGAGELFF

J: TRBJ2-7
D: TRBD1
V: TRBV5-8
size: -
DNA: TGTGCCAGCAGCACAGACAGGGGAGGCGACGAGCAGTACTTC
CDR3: CASSTDRGGDEQYF

J: TRBJ2-1
D: TRBD2
V: TRBV27
size: -
DNA: TGTGCCAGCAGACCCGGACTAGCGGGACCCTACAATGAGCAGTTCTTC
CDR3: CASRPGLAGPYNEQFF

J: TRBJ2-1
D: -
V: TRBV5-4
size: -
DNA: TGTGCCAGCAGCTCCAGGCCAGCAGGAAGCAATGAGCAGTTCTTC
CDR3: CASSSRPAGSNEQFF

J: TRBJ1-2
D: -
V: TRBV30
size: -
DNA: TGTGCCTGGAGTGGTTTTCTGGACTCAGGGGAATTCTCTAACTATGGCTACACCTTC
CDR3: CAWSGFLDSGEFSNYGYTF

J: TRBJ2-2
D: TRBD1
V: TRBV5-4
size: -
DNA: TGTGCCAGCAGCTTGGGGGGGACAGGGAACACCGGGGAGCTGTTTTTT
CDR3: CASSLGGTGNTGELFF

J: TRBJ2-1
D: TRBD1
V: TRBV19
size: -
DNA: TGTGCCAGTAGTATTCGACAGGGGGTTTACAATGAGCAGTTCTTC
CDR3: CASSIRQGVYNEQFF

J: TRBJ2-2
D: -
V: TRBV6-5
size: -
DNA: TGTGCCAGCAGTTATCGGGTAACCGGGGAGCTGTTTTTT
CDR3: CASSYRVTGELFF

J: TRBJ2-3
D: TRBD2
V: TRBV7-8
size: -
DNA: TGTGCCAGCAGCTCCCCGGTTGATAGCGGGCCCGGTACAGATACGCAGTATTTT
CDR3: CASSSPVDSGPGTDTQYF

J: TRBJ2-2
D: TRBD1
V: TRBV10-3
size: -
DNA: TGTGCCATCAGTCTGGGACAGGGTCGGTCCGGGGAGCTGTTTTTT
CDR3: CAISLGQGRSGELFF

J: TRBJ1-2
D: -
V: TRBV7-2
size: once
DNA: TGTGCCAGCAGCTATAAGTCGTTTGACAGGAGCCCGAATGGCTACACCTTC
CDR3: CASSYKSFDRSPNGYTF

J: TRBJ1-2
D: -
V: TRBV19
size: once
DNA: TGTGCCAGTAGCAGCCAGGGCCTGAGGAACTATGGCTACACCTTC
CDR3: CASSSQGLRNYGYTF

J: TRBJ2-7
D: TRBD1
V: TRBV5-6
size: -
DNA: TGTGCCAGCAGCCTCATTACCACCGGGACAGGGAACGAGCAGTACTTC
CDR3: CASSLITTGTGNEQYF

J: TRBJ2-3
D: -
V: TRBV7-3
size: -
DNA: TGTGCCAGCAGCTTAGGCGGGGGCTCAGATACGCAGTATTTT
CDR3: CASSLGGGSDTQYF

J: TRBJ2-7
D: -
V: TRBV29-1
size: -
DNA: TGCAGCGTTGAGCGAAGGGGCGGATTGGCCTACGAGCAGTACTTC
CDR3: CSVERRGGLAYEQYF

J: TRBJ2-7
D: TRBD1
V: TRBV7-2
size: -
DNA: TGTGCCAGCAGGTTTCAGACCGGGACAGGGCCCTACGAGCAGTACTTC
CDR3: CASRFQTGTGPYEQYF

J: TRBJ1-2
D: TRBD1
V: TRBV7-9
size: once
DNA: TGTGCCAGCAGCTTCCAGGGACAGGGGAGAGGCTACACCTTC
CDR3: CASSFQGQGRGYTF

J: TRBJ1-1
D: -
V: TRBV12-5
size: -
DNA: TGTGCTAGTGGTGAGAGTAACACTGAAGCTTTCTTT
CDR3: CASGESNTEAFF

J: TRBJ2-3
D: -
V: TRBV27
size: -
DNA: TGTGCCAGCAGTTATGGGCAGAGCACAGATACGCAGTATTTT
CDR3: CASSYGQSTDTQYF

J: TRBJ2-7
D: TRBD1
V: TRBV5-4
size: -
DNA: TGTGCCAGCAGCTCCGGGACAGGCCTCTACGAGCAGTACTTC
CDR3: CASSSGTGLYEQYF

J: TRBJ2-7
D: TRBD2
V: TRBV10-1
size: -
DNA: TGCGCCAGCAGTGACGGTAGCGGGCCCAAGCAGTACTTC
CDR3: CASSDGSGPKQYF

J: TRBJ2-7
D: -
V: TRBV6-6
size: -
DNA: TGTGCCAGCAGTTACCGGACATTCTACGAGCAGTACTTC
CDR3: CASSYRTFYEQYF

J: TRBJ2-1
D: TRBD2
V: TRBV12-5
size: -
DNA: TGTGCTAGTGCCCAGCCGACTAGCGGGAGGCGAAGCTCCTACAATGAGCAGTTCTTC
CDR3: CASAQPTSGRRSSYNEQFF

J: TRBJ1-5
D: -
V: TRBV14
size: -
DNA: TGTGCCAGCAGCCCTCGGGTGCCCCAGCATTTT
CDR3: CASSPRVPQHF